The 26 T cell receptor beta chains below come from one sample, sequenced in a study of shared clonotypes between healthy human individuals. Libraries were prepared by immunoSEQ multiplex PCR; TCRdb keeps only in-frame clonotypes and omits some of them. The table lists millions of clones, 90% to 95% of them singletons. The material sequenced was naive CD4+ T cells sorted from blood. This sample's subset: CD45RA+ positively selected. The receptors shown here come from a man aged 18-30 years in good health.

The V gene is TRBV5-1, the J gene TRBJ2-3; D ambiguous. CDR1 and CDR2 (germline): SGHRS, YFSETQ. Trimming removed 0 bases at V and 4 bases at J, with 12 bases between. The CDR3 extends over 15 amino acids. The CDR3 sequence: CASSLDGLLSDTQYF. The CDR3 DNA follows: TGCGCCAGCAGCTTGGACGGCCTTTTGTCAGATACGCAGTATTTT.

DNA of the CDR3: TGTGCCAGCAGTCTCCGGGCTAGGATTCAAGAGACCCAGTACTTC. Translating it yields CASSLRARIQETQYF. V usage is TRBV28 and J usage is TRBJ2-5, with no clear D. This CDR3 is built from 15 residues. Germline values: CDR1 MDHEN, CDR2 SYDVKM. Trimming took 5 bases from V and 2 from J, leaving 15 bases between them.

On this clone itself: The junction departs from the called germline gene at one end, perhaps through a read error. The chain employs TRBV10-2 and TRBJ2-7; TRBD1 might be the D (6 bases). Germline V gene sequence: CDR1 WSHSY, CDR2 SAAADI. The CDR3 has 14 amino acids. In DNA form, the CDR3 reads TGCGCCAGCAGGACGACAGGCAGGACCTACAAGCAGTACTTC. This encodes CASRTTGRTYKQYF.

This clone was observed once. In nucleotides, the CDR3 is TGTGCCAGCAGTCCCGGGACAGGGGAGTTCTTC. This encodes CASSPGTGEFF. The chain couples TRBV2 to TRBJ2-1; TRBD1 matches 10 bases. Per germline, CDR1 SNHLY and CDR2 FYNNEI. The trim removed 5 bases at V and 14 bases at J, leaving 3 bases unmatched. The CDR3 spans 11 residues.

This clone was seen a single time. CDR3: CASGSGSTDTQYF. CDR3 DNA sequence: TGTGCTAGTGGTTCGGGGAGCACAGATACGCAGTATTTT. This chain connects TRBV12-5 to TRBJ2-3; possibly TRBD2 for D (5 bases). Germline CDR1 LGHNT, CDR2 FRNRAP. The germline V and J ends were trimmed by 4 bases and 0 bases, with 5 bases remaining between them. The CDR3 length is 13 residues.

The genes are TRBV11-2 and TRBJ1-2; D is possibly TRBD1 (6 bases). The germline V gene encodes CDR1 SGHAT and CDR2 FQNNGV. Trimming took 3 bases from V and 7 from J, leaving 12 bases between them. CDR3 size: 13 residues. CDR3 sequence (DNA): TGTGCCAGCAGCTTCCCCAGGGGCGGTGGCTACACCTTC. It codes for CASSFPRGGGYTF.

V usage is TRBV2 and J usage is TRBJ1-3; weak D call: TRBD1 (6 bases). The CDR3 totals 15 residues. Trimming shortened V by 8 bases and J by 0 bases, and 14 bases separated the two germline ends. The germline V gene has CDR1 SNHLY and CDR2 FYNNEI. The chain's CDR3 is CASQRGTLSGNTIYF. The CDR3, as DNA: TGTGCCAGCCAAAGGGGGACCCTCTCTGGAAACACCATATATTTT.

The V call is TRBV2, the J call TRBJ2-3; TRBD2 might be the D (5 bases). The CDR3 runs 12 residues. Germline V gene data show CDR1 as SNHLY and CDR2 as FYNNEI. The germline V and J ends were trimmed by 8 bases and 4 bases, with 10 bases remaining between them. CDR3 coding DNA: TGTGCCAGCCGCGGGTATTCAGATACGCAGTATTTT. This translates into CASRGYSDTQYF. The full variable domain, in which reference TRBV2 and TRBJ2-3 provide the parts outside the CDR3, is EPEVTQTPSHQVTQMGQEVILRCVPISNHLYFYWYRQILGQKVEFLVSFYNNEISEKSEIFDDQFSVERPDGSNFTLKIRSTKLEDSAMYFCASRGYSDTQYFGPGTRLTVL.

The CDR3 protein is CASTSGTGRTEAFF. In nucleotides, the CDR3 is TGCGCCAGCACCTCAGGGACAGGGAGGACTGAAGCTTTCTTT. The rearrangement joins TRBV5-1 to TRBJ1-1; 9 positions agree with TRBD1. Germline-derived CDR1 and CDR2 are SGHRS and YFSETQ. The CDR3 is 14 amino acids. Trimming took 6 bases from V and 5 from J; bases not matched to a gene: 8. The complete variable domain, with remaining parts taken from reference TRBV5-1 and TRBJ1-1, reads KAGVTQTPRYLIKTRGQQVTLSCSPISGHRSVSWYQQTPGQGLQFLFEYFSETQRNKGNFPGRFSGRQFSNSRSEMNVSTLELGDSALYLCASTSGTGRTEAFFGQGTRLTVV.

The J gene is TRBJ2-7, the V gene TRBV2; D is perhaps TRBD1 (5 bases). The V and J ends lost 8 bases and 2 bases respectively, with 13 bases between them. CDR1 is SNHLY and CDR2 is FYNNEI in the germline V gene. The CDR3 length is 13 residues. CDR3 loop: CASGVAGPYEQYF. The CDR3 DNA sequence: TGTGCCAGCGGTGTGGCAGGGCCCTACGAGCAGTACTTC.

The chain combines TRBV11-2 with TRBJ2-2; a possible D gene is TRBD2 (5 bases). V dropped 4 bases and J dropped 7 bases, with 19 bases sitting between them. Germline V gene sequence: CDR1 SGHAT, CDR2 FQNNGV. The CDR3 is made up of 16 amino acids. The chain's CDR3 is CASSSPGIGVIGELFF. The CDR3 DNA is TGTGCCAGCAGCTCGCCGGGGATTGGGGTTATCGGGGAGCTGTTTTTT.

The rearrangement joins TRBV7-9 to TRBJ2-7; perhaps TRBD2 as D (5 bases). The V and J ends lost 8 bases and 2 bases respectively, with 16 bases between them. This CDR3 contains 14 residues. The germline gives CDR1 SEHNR, CDR2 FQNEAQ (reference sequence). CDR3 loop: CASGRDTETYEQYF. DNA of the CDR3: TGTGCCAGCGGGAGAGACACAGAAACCTACGAGCAGTACTTC.

Note on this clone: The sample contains more than one DNA sequence encoding this CDR3. The chain carries TRBV5-4 and TRBJ1-3; possible D gene TRBD1, 5 bases. V lost 0 bases and J lost 4, with 8 bases in between. Germline CDR1 reads SGHNT; CDR2 reads YYREEE (reference sequence). The CDR3 is 14 amino acids. The DNA of the CDR3 is TGTGCCAGCAGCTTGGCTGGGGCAGGAAACACCATATATTTT. Its translation: CASSLAGAGNTIYF.

The chain links TRBV30 to TRBJ1-2; D unclear. The germline V gene encodes CDR1 GTSNPN and CDR2 SVGIG (reference sequence). This CDR3 comprises 14 residues. Trimming took 3 bases from V and 4 from J, leaving 15 bases between them. The chain's CDR3 is CAWSGELLSYGYTF. The CDR3 region has the DNA TGTGCCTGGAGCGGGGAACTACTCAGCTATGGCTACACCTTC.

This chain connects TRBV5-6 to TRBJ2-2; D may be TRBD1 (6 bases). The germline V gene has CDR1 SGHDT and CDR2 YYEEEE. V dropped 3 bases and J dropped 3 bases, with 9 bases sitting between them. The CDR3 is 14 residues long. The CDR3 DNA follows: TGTGCCAGCAGCTGGGGGCTTGACACCGGGGAGCTGTTTTTT. This encodes CASSWGLDTGELFF.

A note on this clone: The same CDR3 can be traced to other DNA sequences in this sample. This chain connects TRBV5-1 to TRBJ1-1, with no clear D. V gave up 0 bases and J gave up 1 base, with 7 bases separating them. The CDR3 consists of 14 residues. The germline CDR1 and CDR2 sequences are SGHRS and YFSETQ. CDR3 sequence reads: CASSLGTQNTEAFF. Written as DNA, the CDR3 is TGCGCCAGCAGCTTGGGTACGCAGAACACTGAAGCTTTCTTT.

The gene calls are TRBV30 and TRBJ2-5, with no clear D. The V end was cut by 1 base, the J end by 2 bases, with 11 bases between. The CDR3 has 14 residues. Germline V gives CDR1 GTSNPN, CDR2 SVGIG (reference sequence). The CDR3: CAWSGYKRQETQYF. The CDR3 DNA reads as TGTGCCTGGAGTGGCTACAAACGACAAGAGACCCAGTACTTC.

This clone was seen a single time. The V and J genes are TRBV29-1 and TRBJ2-5, with D hard to call. The J call could be wrong; TRBJ2-7 is a better fit for the DNA end. The CDR3 covers 11 residues. The germline CDR1 and CDR2 sequences are SQVTM and ANQGSEA. Here the CDR3 DNA reads TGCTCCTCGACCCTAGGGAACGAGCAGTACTTC. Amino acids: CSSTLGNEQYF.

V and J are TRBV6-1 and TRBJ2-7, with D perhaps TRBD1 or TRBD2 (5 bases each). There are 13 residues in the CDR3. CDR1 and CDR2 (germline): MNHNS, SASEGT. V shed 2 bases and J shed 7 bases, with 12 bases lying between them. The chain's CDR3 is CASSENFGAEQYF. CDR3 coding DNA: TGTGCCAGCAGTGAAAATTTCGGGGCGGAGCAGTACTTC.

This sequence joins TRBV19 and TRBJ1-6; 8 bases fit TRBD1. The germline V gene encodes CDR1 LNHDA and CDR2 SQIVND (reference sequence). This CDR3 contains 15 residues. V gave up 3 bases and J gave up 6 bases; unmatched junction bases: 4. The CDR3 is CASSIGTGPNSPLHF. DNA for the CDR3: TGTGCCAGTAGTATCGGGACAGGACCTAATTCACCCCTCCACTTT.

This rearrangement joins TRBV19 to TRBJ1-5, with D perhaps TRBD1 (6 bases). This CDR3 contains 15 residues. Between the trimmed V and J ends, which lost 5 bases and 2 bases, there was a span of 13 bases. Germline V CDR1 and CDR2: LNHDA, SQIVND (reference sequence). CDR3 loop: CASSVTGIGNQPQHF. The CDR3, as DNA: TGTGCCAGTAGTGTAACAGGGATCGGCAATCAGCCCCAGCATTTT.

The V call is TRBV27, the J call TRBJ1-1; the D is unclear. V lost 5 bases and J lost 4, with 11 bases in between. The CDR3 covers 13 residues. Germline loops: CDR1 MNHEY, CDR2 SMNVEV (reference sequence). CDR3 nucleotides: TGTGCCAGCAGTGCAGGACTCGGCACTGAAGCTTTCTTT. Its translation: CASSAGLGTEAFF.

The gene calls are TRBV7-9 and TRBJ1-4, with 9 nucleotides matching TRBD1. V was pared by 1 base and J by 7 bases, with 4 bases of the junction left unmatched. Germline CDR1 is SEHNR and CDR2 is FQNEAQ (reference sequence). The CDR3 covers 15 residues. The CDR3 spells CASSLEGQGSEKLFF. Written as DNA, the CDR3 is TGTGCCAGCAGCTTAGAGGGACAGGGAAGTGAAAAACTGTTTTTT.

The chain combines TRBV7-8 with TRBJ1-1, with TRBD1 as a possible D gene (5 bases). The CDR3 contains 13 residues. The V end lost 7 bases, the J end lost 4 bases, and 13 bases lay between the germline ends. Per the germline V gene, CDR1 is SGHVS and CDR2 is FQNEAQ. CDR3 region: CASTRGLSTEAFF. DNA for the CDR3: TGTGCCAGCACAAGGGGATTGTCCACTGAAGCTTTCTTT. The full variable domain, completed using reference TRBV7-8 and TRBJ1-1, is GAGVSQSPRYKVAKRGQDVALRCDPISGHVSLFWYQQALGQGPEFLTYFQNEAQLDKSGLPSDRFFAERPEGSVSTLKIQRTQQEDSAVYLCASTRGLSTEAFFGQGTRLTVV.

The CDR3 is CAISDNRGQAFF. The CDR3 DNA follows: TGTGCCATCAGCGATAACAGGGGCCAAGCTTTCTTT. This rearrangement joins TRBV10-3 to TRBJ1-1; 7 nucleotides line up with TRBD1. This CDR3 is 12 amino acids long. From germline, CDR1 is ENHRY and CDR2 SYGVKD. V was clipped by 6 bases and J by 9 bases; unmatched bases: 7.

Points on this clone: Distinct nucleotide sequences in the sample also encode this CDR3. The V call is TRBV5-4, the J call TRBJ2-7; TRBD2 aligns across 11 bases. The trim removed 4 bases at V and 3 bases at J, leaving 9 bases unmatched. This CDR3 has 16 residues. The germline gives CDR1 SGHNT, CDR2 YYREEE (reference sequence). CDR3 in DNA: TGTGCCAGCAGCCCGGGGGGGCTAGCGGGGGGCTACGAGCAGTACTTC. It translates to CASSPGGLAGGYEQYF.